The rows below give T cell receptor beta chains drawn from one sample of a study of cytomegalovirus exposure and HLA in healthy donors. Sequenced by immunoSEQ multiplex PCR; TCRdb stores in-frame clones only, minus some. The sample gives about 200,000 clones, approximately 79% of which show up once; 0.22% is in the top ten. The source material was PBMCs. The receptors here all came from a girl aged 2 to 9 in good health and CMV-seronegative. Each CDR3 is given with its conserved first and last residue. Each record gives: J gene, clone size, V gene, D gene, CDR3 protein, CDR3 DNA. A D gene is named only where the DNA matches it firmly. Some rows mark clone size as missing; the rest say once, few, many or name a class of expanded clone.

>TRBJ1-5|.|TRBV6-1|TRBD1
CASRTPGQAYQPQHF
TGTGCCAGCAGGACTCCGGGACAGGCGTATCAGCCCCAGCATTTT
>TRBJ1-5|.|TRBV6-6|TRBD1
CASSRTGVNQPQHF
TGTGCCAGCAGTCGGACAGGGGTCAATCAGCCCCAGCATTTT
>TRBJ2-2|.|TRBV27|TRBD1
CATRDRGLNTGELFF
TGTGCCACCAGAGACAGGGGGCTGAACACCGGGGAGCTGTTTTTT
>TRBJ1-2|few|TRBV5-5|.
CASSLGATWVYGYTF
TGTGCCAGCAGCTTGGGGGCCACCTGGGTCTATGGCTACACCTTC
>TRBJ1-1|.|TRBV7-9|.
CASSLRRDTEAFF
TGTGCCAGCAGCTTACGGAGGGACACTGAAGCTTTCTTT
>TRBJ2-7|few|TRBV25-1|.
CASSEGGKRDEQYF
TGTGCCAGCAGTGAGGGGGGAAAAAGAGACGAGCAGTACTTC
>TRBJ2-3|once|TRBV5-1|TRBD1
CASSLTGTGMDTQYF
TGCGCCAGCAGCTTGACCGGGACAGGGATGGATACGCAGTATTTT
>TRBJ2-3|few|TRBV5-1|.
CASSLAGVTDTQYF
TGCGCCAGCAGCTTGGCGGGGGTTACAGATACGCAGTATTTT
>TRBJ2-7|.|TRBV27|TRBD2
CASSFTGGNEQYF
TGTGCCAGCAGTTTTACGGGGGGGAACGAGCAGTACTTC
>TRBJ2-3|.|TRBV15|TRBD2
CATSRETSGLDLDTQYF
TGTGCCACCAGCAGGGAGACTAGCGGGTTGGATTTAGATACGCAGTATTTT
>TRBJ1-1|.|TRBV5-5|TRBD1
CASSFAGGENTEAFF
TGTGCCAGCAGCTTCGCAGGGGGTGAGAACACTGAAGCTTTCTTT
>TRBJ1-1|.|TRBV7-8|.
CASSWGHTSAMNTEAFF
TGTGCCAGCAGCTGGGGACACACGAGCGCCATGAACACTGAAGCTTTCTTT
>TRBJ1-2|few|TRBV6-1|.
CASSSVGPGYTF
TGTGCCAGCAGTTCTGTGGGCCCGGGATACACCTTC
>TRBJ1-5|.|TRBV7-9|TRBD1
CASSLGTGWGRSPQHF
TGTGCCAGCAGCTTAGGGACAGGGTGGGGGAGAAGCCCCCAGCATTTT